Given below is one T cell receptor (beta chain) in context. Per the germline V gene, CDR1 is MRHNA and CDR2 is SNTAGT. There are 18 residues in the CDR3. The V end was cut by 5 bases, the J end by 0 bases, with 20 bases between. These data are taken from a study of shared T cell receptors in the human thymus. Profiling relied on immunoSEQ multiplex PCR, and the TCRdb table lists in-frame clones only, not all of them. The sample shows 550,000 to 800,000 clones, approximately 85% of them seen only once. These data were likewise used in another study, on human thymus T cells.

The sequencing input was thymocytes. The chain uses TRBV6-4 and TRBJ1-3; D remains unclear. The source of this sequence is a girl under three years old with a congenital heart defect. In DNA, the CDR3 is TGTGCCAGCAGTAGGCCTCGAAGCGCAACCCTCTCTGGAAACACCATATATTTT. Its protein is CASSRPRSATLSGNTIYF.